The present entry profiles one TCR beta chain with its context. The data stem from a study of blood T cell repertoires in COVID-19. Turning to the study itself: Donors in the United States, Italy and Spain gave samples during acute or convalescent COVID-19. PBMCs, B-cell-depleted T cells, or T cells were the source of the cDNA or gDNA that made up the material.

Original processing methods: Cell counts per sample came from amplifying reference gene primers. Sequencing used immunoSEQ multiplex PCR; TCRdb keeps in-frame clones, though not all of them. That table furnishes V, J and clone size, whereas the DNA furnished D and trimming. The sample lists tens of thousands of clones, 88% occurring once. The CDR3 is made up of 13 amino acids. The V gene's germline CDR1 is SGHDN and CDR2 FVKESK. Trimming at V came to 4 bases and at J to 7 bases, leaving 6 bases not matched to a gene. This TCR was recovered from a man between 45 and 60 years old with active COVID-19. Sequencing was done on a sample of peripheral blood. The rearrangement joins TRBV14 to TRBJ1-1, with TRBD1 matching over 7 bases. This CDR3 is CASSRSQGGEAFF. The CDR3 DNA reads TGTGCCAGCAGCCGAAGTCAGGGGGGTGAAGCTTTCTTT.